The following is a TCR beta chain sequence with its context. CDR1 is SGDLS, CDR2 YYNGEE, per germline. There are 15 residues in the CDR3. J was trimmed by 2 bases and V by 3 bases; bases with no gene match: 3. The source of the sample is a study of blood T cell repertoires in COVID-19. Using immunoSEQ multiplex PCR, the repertoire was profiled, and TCRdb retains in-frame clones only, with some absent. The table shows about 180,000 clones, with around 86% occurring only once. The chain is built from TRBV9 and TRBJ2-3; 10 bases are shared with TRBD2. The sequence derives from a man between 45 and 60 years old with active or convalescent COVID-19. Source material: peripheral blood. The CDR3 DNA reads as TGTGCCAGCAGCGCCGGGACTAGCGCCACAGATACGCAGTATTTT. This sequence encodes CASSAGTSATDTQYF.